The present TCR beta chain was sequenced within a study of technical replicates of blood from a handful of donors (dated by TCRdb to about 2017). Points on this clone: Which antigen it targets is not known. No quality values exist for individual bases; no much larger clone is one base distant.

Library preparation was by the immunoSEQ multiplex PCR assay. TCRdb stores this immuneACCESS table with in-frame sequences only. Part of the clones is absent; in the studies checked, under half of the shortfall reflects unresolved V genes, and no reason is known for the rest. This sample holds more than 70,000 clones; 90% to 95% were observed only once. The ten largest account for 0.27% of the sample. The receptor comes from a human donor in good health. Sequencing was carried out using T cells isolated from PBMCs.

The DNA sequence is given as TGTGCCAGCAGCTTAGCGGGACAGCTCCAGTACGAGCAGTACTTC. This sequence encodes CASSLAGQLQYEQYF. This chain is built from TRBV11-2 and TRBJ2-7, with 7 bases aligning to TRBD1. Germline trimming amounts to 1 base on V and 4 bases on J, with 7 as the count of junction bases outside the gene matches. Taken from the germline V gene, the CDR1 and CDR2 loops are SGHAT and FQNNGV. The CDR3 covers 15 residues, taking in both the cysteine and the phenylalanine. Only the CDR3 portion is preserved as DNA: 45 bases, with reading frame beginning at the first base.